This TCR beta chain was captured in a study of cytomegalovirus exposure and HLA in healthy donors. This clone was recorded once. Amplification used 60 Vbeta primers and 13 Jbeta primers. TCRdb keeps only in-frame clones here, not all; method: immunoSEQ multiplex PCR. The table shows approximately 120,000 clones, with roughly 80% occurring only once. Germline CDR1 and CDR2: MGHDK and SYGVNS. V was pared by 6 bases and J by 6 bases, with 14 bases of the junction left unmatched. CDR3 length equals 15 residues. The TCR originated in a man aged 18-30 years in good health and CMV-seronegative. The chain carries TRBV25-1 and TRBJ2-7, with TRBD1 matching over 7 bases. Sample: PBMCs. The DNA of the CDR3 is TGTGCCAGCAGAACTACTAGGACAGGACGGGGCGAGCAGTACTTC. It encodes CASRTTRTGRGEQYF.